These T cell receptor beta chains were read from a single sample in a study of blood T cell repertoires in COVID-19. Data came from immunoSEQ multiplex PCR; TCRdb stores just in-frame clones and leaves some out. Seen here are over 100,000 clones, about 89% observed once, and the top ten hold about an eighth. Sequencing was done on a sample of peripheral blood. Receptor source: a woman between 65 and 79 years old with COVID-19, enrolled during active disease. Both conserved end residues are part of each CDR3. D genes are given only for firm matches. Expanded clones are given a class, and other clones once, few, many or no size at all.

>TRBJ1-1|NA|NA|TRBV19
TGTGCCAGTAGTATTTGGCAGGTCCCTGAAGCTTTCTTT
CASSIWQVPEAFF
>TRBJ1-5|NA|NA|TRBV2
TGTGCCAGCAGTGAAAGGGCAGGGCATCAGCCCCAGCATTTT
CASSERAGHQPQHF
>TRBJ1-5|TRBD1|NA|TRBV7-9
TGTGCCAGCAGTTCGAATACAGGGGACTTACGGCCCCAGCATTTT
CASSSNTGDLRPQHF
>TRBJ2-1|NA|NA|TRBV3-1/TRBV3-2
TGTGCCAGCAGCCGCCGGGACGGGGGAGAGTTCTTC
CASSRRDGGEFF
>TRBJ2-2|TRBD2|NA|TRBV27
TGTGCCAGCAGTTTATCCCCCTTTCGGGGGGATAACACCGGGGAGCTGTTTTTT
CASSLSPFRGDNTGELFF
>TRBJ2-7|NA|few|TRBV6-5
TGTGCCAGCAGCCGGACAGCCTACGGCTACGAGCAGTACTTC
CASSRTAYGYEQYF
>TRBJ1-6|NA|NA|TRBV4-1
TGCGCCAGCAGCGCCCGCGGCGGATATAATTCACCCCTCCACTTT
CASSARGGYNSPLHF
>TRBJ1-2|TRBD1|NA|TRBV6-5
TGTGCCAGCAGTTTCGCCGGCAGGGGGAACTATGGCTACACCTTC
CASSFAGRGNYGYTF
>TRBJ1-4|TRBD1|NA|TRBV5-5
TGTGCCAGCAGCTTGGTCCAGGGGGTTGAAAAACTGTTTTTT
CASSLVQGVEKLFF
>TRBJ1-1|NA|NA|TRBV11-2
TGTGCCAGCAGCTTAGATCCTCGGGGTGGAGGAAACACTGAAGCTTTCTTT
CASSLDPRGGGNTEAFF
>TRBJ1-1|TRBD1|NA|TRBV5-1
TGCGCCAGCAGCTTCCGGGACAGGGGACGCACTGAAGCTTTCTTT
CASSFRDRGRTEAFF
>TRBJ2-1|NA|once|TRBV29-1
TGCAGCGTTCGCGGGGTACTCAATGAGCAGTTCTTC
CSVRGVLNEQFF
>TRBJ1-2|TRBD1|NA|TRBV28
TGTGCCAGCAGTTTACCGGGACAGGGTCTATTCGGCTACACCTTC
CASSLPGQGLFGYTF
>TRBJ2-5|TRBD2|NA|TRBV18
TGTGCCAGCTCACCGGGACTAGCGGGGGGTACGGAGACCCAGTACTTC
CASSPGLAGGTETQYF
>TRBJ2-3|NA|NA|TRBV10-2
TGCGCCAGCAGACTGTCAGGGGAAGGGGATACGCAGTATTTT
CASRLSGEGDTQYF
>TRBJ2-7|NA|once|TRBV28
TGTGCCAGCAGTCCCTCGACAGAGAGCTCCTACGAGCAGTACTTC
CASSPSTESSYEQYF
>TRBJ1-3|NA|NA|TRBV6-5
TGTGCCAGCAGTTATTCCAGTCCCTCTGGAAACACCATATATTTT
CASSYSSPSGNTIYF
>TRBJ2-7|TRBD1|NA|TRBV27
TGTGCCAGGGGGACAGTCTCTACCTACGAGCAGTACTTC
CARGTVSTYEQYF
>TRBJ1-6|NA|NA|TRBV12-5
TGTGCTAGTGGTCTCCGAGATCGCAGGGGCAATTCACCCCTCCACTTT
CASGLRDRRGNSPLHF
>TRBJ1-5|NA|NA|TRBV19
TGTGCCAGTAGTATCGTCCGGGGTTCTCAGCCCCAGCATTTT
CASSIVRGSQPQHF
>TRBJ2-4|NA|NA|TRBV5-1
TGCGCCAGCAGCTTGGACAGTTTACTAGCCAAAAACATTCAGTACTTC
CASSLDSLLAKNIQYF
>TRBJ2-1|NA|NA|TRBV5-1
TGCGCCAGCACCCGGACAGAGCCCTACAATGAGCAGTTCTTC
CASTRTEPYNEQFF
>TRBJ2-3|NA|NA|TRBV21-1
TGTGCCAGCAGCAAAGATAACTTCCTGACAGATACGCAGTATTTT
CASSKDNFLTDTQYF
>TRBJ2-1|NA|once|TRBV6-6
TGTGCCAGCAGTTATGCGTCCACCCACAATGAGCAGTTCTTC
CASSYASTHNEQFF
>TRBJ2-1|TRBD1|NA|TRBV3-1/TRBV3-2
TGTGCCAGCAGCCAAACTGACAGGGGGCAGTTCTTC
CASSQTDRGQFF
>TRBJ2-3|NA|NA|TRBV3-1/TRBV3-2
TGTGCCAGCAGCCAAGAAAAAGGGGTGGCAGATACGCAGTATTTT
CASSQEKGVADTQYF
>TRBJ1-6|NA|NA|TRBV27
TGTGCCAGCAGAAAAAGCGACGGCATAAATTCACCCCTCCACTTT
CASRKSDGINSPLHF
>TRBJ2-2|TRBD2|NA|TRBV4-1
TGCGCCAGCAGCCGAGCGGGGGGGCCCACCGGGGAGCTGTTTTTT
CASSRAGGPTGELFF
>TRBJ2-7|NA|NA|TRBV2
TGTGCCAGCAGACGGACGGGGGCCTACGAGCAGTACTTC
CASRRTGAYEQYF
>TRBJ2-3|TRBD1|NA|TRBV5-1
TGCGCCAGCAGCTTGATGACAGGGGACGGCACAGATACGCAGTATTTT
CASSLMTGDGTDTQYF
>TRBJ1-1|TRBD1|few|TRBV15
TGTGCCACCAGCACCCGACAGGGTAACACTGAAGCTTTCTTT
CATSTRQGNTEAFF
>TRBJ2-3|TRBD1|once|TRBV28
TGTGCCAGCAGTTCAACGACCCCGACAGGGGGAAGCACAGATACGCAGTATTTT
CASSSTTPTGGSTDTQYF
>TRBJ1-5|NA|NA|TRBV19
TGTGCCAGTAGTAGTCCGGGGGTTCAGCCCCAGCATTTT
CASSSPGVQPQHF